The 15 T cell receptor beta chains listed next were all sequenced from one sample in a study of post-analysis software for immune sequencing data. Study-wide points: Included in a set of about five TRBV segments more frequent in patients than controls were TRBV5-6, TRBV5-1 and TRBV20-1.

Prepared libraries of TCR beta cDNA carried unique molecular identifiers. TCRdb reprocessed the PCR reads with MiXCR, giving one entry per CDR3 protein. The table includes around 500,000 distinct CDR3 sequences, approximately 31% detected once. No antigens are known for them. The source material was blood. The receptors were sampled from a girl under 18 with multiple sclerosis.

This clonotype was observed a few times. This sequence joins TRBV20-1 and TRBJ1-1, with D possibly matching TRBD1 (5 bases). V lost 5 bases and J 0 bases, leaving 10 bases between the germline ends. The CDR3 sequence is 13 residues long. CDR1 and CDR2 (germline): DFQATT, SNEGSKA (reference sequence). CDR3 amino acids: CSAGDGMNTEAFF. The DNA of the CDR3 is TGCAGTGCTGGGGACGGAATGAACACTGAAGCTTTCTTT.

This clonotype has a handful of counts. V and J are TRBV7-2 and TRBJ2-3; D possibly corresponds to TRBD2 (6 bases). The germline V gene has CDR1 SGHTA and CDR2 FQGNSA. The germline V and J ends were trimmed by 5 bases and 0 bases, with 18 bases remaining between them. This CDR3 is 17 amino acids long. The CDR3: CASSTWAPSVSTDTQYF. In nucleotides, the CDR3 is TGTGCCAGCAGCACGTGGGCGCCTAGCGTGAGCACAGATACGCAGTATTTT.

This clonotype was counted only a few times. The V and J genes are TRBV5-1 and TRBJ2-3; D call uncertain. The CDR3 runs 13 residues. Between the trimmed V and J ends, which lost 0 bases and 2 bases, there was a span of 4 bases. The germline CDR1 and CDR2 sequences are SGHRS and YFSETQ. The CDR3 is CASSLELTDTQYF. The CDR3 DNA is TGCGCCAGCAGCTTGGAACTCACAGATACGCAGTATTTT.

This clonotype was counted between two and nine times. V gene TRBV21-1 combines with J gene TRBJ2-4. TRBV21-1 is classified as a pseudogene. The CDR3 is made up of 16 amino acids. Written as DNA, the CDR3 is TGTGCCAGCAGCAAACATAGAGTACTAGCCAAAAACATTCAGTACTTC. Translating gives CASSKHRVLAKNIQYF.

The chain couples TRBV5-1 to TRBJ2-7; 10 bases agree with TRBD1. Per germline, CDR1 SGHRS and CDR2 YFSETQ. The CDR3 is 14 amino acids. The V segment lost 4 bases and the J segment 6 bases; nucleotides outside the gene matches: 7. The CDR3 region is CASSLKGQGVEQYF. CDR3 bases: TGCGCCAGCAGCCTAAAAGGACAGGGGGTCGAGCAGTACTTC.

This clonotype was observed a few times. The chain employs TRBV20-1 and TRBJ1-2, with 8 bases matching TRBD1. This CDR3 is built from 15 residues. Germline V CDR1 and CDR2: DFQATT, SNEGSKA (reference sequence). The ends lost 5 bases at V and 1 base at J; junction bases unmatched: 9. CDR3 DNA sequence: TGCAGTGCTTCCGGGACAGGCCCAATTAACTATGGCTACACCTTC. This encodes CSASGTGPINYGYTF.

The CDR3 nucleotides are TGTGCCACCAGTGATTTGGGGGCAGGGGGCGCATTAGATACGCAGTATTTT. It encodes CATSDLGAGGALDTQYF. The genes are TRBV24-1 and TRBJ2-3, with 8 bases aligning to TRBD1. This CDR3 region has 17 residues. Germline lookup yields CDR1 KGHDR and CDR2 SFDVKD. Trimming took 0 bases from V and 5 from J; bases not matched to a gene: 9.

CDR3 protein: CASSSGRGGNQETQYF. Here the CDR3 DNA reads TGCGCCAGCAGCTCGGGAAGGGGGGGGAACCAAGAGACCCAGTACTTC. The chain employs TRBV5-1 and TRBJ2-5, with a possible D match to TRBD2 (7 bases). The CDR3 runs to 16 residues. Between the trimmed V and J ends, which lost 3 bases and 0 bases, there was a span of 15 bases. Germline assignment: CDR1 SGHRS and CDR2 YFSETQ.

This chain connects TRBV10-2 to TRBJ1-2; the match to TRBD1 covers 8 bases. CDR1 and CDR2 from the germline V gene are WSHSY and SAAADI. V lost 6 bases and J lost 2; bases outside the gene matches: 2. This CDR3 is built from 13 residues. The CDR3 spells CASRGQENYGYTF. CDR3 bases: TGCGCCAGCAGGGGACAGGAGAACTATGGCTACACCTTC.

This clonotype has more than one count but fewer than ten. The genes are TRBV10-3 and TRBJ2-5; perhaps TRBD1 as D (8 bases). V shed 10 bases and J shed 5 bases, with 17 bases lying between them. The CDR3 is 13 residues long. Germline assignment: CDR1 ENHRY and CDR2 SYGVKD. CDR3 protein: CATLGQGGETQYF. CDR3 sequence (DNA): TGTGCCACCCTAGGACAGGGAGGGGAGACCCAGTACTTC.

This clonotype showed up just a few times. The V and J genes are TRBV6-2 or TRBV6-3 and TRBJ2-1; D is unresolved. Germline assignment: CDR1 MNHEY and CDR2 SVGEGT. CDR3 length: 15 residues. V lost 6 bases and J 3 bases, leaving 15 bases between the germline ends. The CDR3 here is CASRNLKPSYNEQFF. CDR3 sequence (DNA): TGTGCCAGCAGGAATCTCAAACCGAGCTACAATGAGCAGTTCTTC.

This chain uses TRBV6-5 with TRBJ2-1; 10 bases line up with TRBD1. The CDR3 extends over 16 amino acids. J lost 8 bases, V lost 6 bases, and 13 bases had no gene match. The germline V gene encodes CDR1 MNHEY and CDR2 SVGAGI. The chain's CDR3 is CASRRPPGTGEDEQFF. CDR3 nucleotides: TGTGCCAGCAGGCGACCCCCCGGGACAGGGGAAGATGAGCAGTTCTTC.

Only a few counts were recorded for this clonotype. The junction and the germline gene differ at one end; a read error may be behind it. This chain connects TRBV7-2 to TRBJ2-5; no firm D call. The J call may be faulty, since TRBJ2-7 better matches the DNA end. The CDR3 covers 15 residues. Germline assignment: CDR1 SGHTA and CDR2 FQGNSA. In DNA, the CDR3 is TGTGCCGGCAGCTTAAATGGCCAGATGAACTACGAGCAGTACTTC. Its protein product is CAGSLNGQMNYEQYF.

This clonotype appeared a few times. V is TRBV15 and J is TRBJ1-2, with TRBD1 as a possible D gene (6 bases). The CDR3 covers 17 residues. Germline lookup yields CDR1 LNHNV and CDR2 YYDKDF (reference sequence). The germline V and J ends were trimmed by 0 bases and 2 bases, with 16 bases remaining between them. CDR3 nucleotides: TGTGCCACCAGCAGAGATCATAGGTTTGGACAGAACTATGGCTACACCTTC. Its translation: CATSRDHRFGQNYGYTF.

This clonotype was found a few times. The chain combines TRBV5-1 with TRBJ2-1, with a possible D match to TRBD2 (6 bases). Trimming left V 10 bases short and J 0 bases short, with 14 bases between. The CDR3 extends over 14 amino acids. Germline lookup yields CDR1 SGHRS and CDR2 YFSETQ. The CDR3 bases are TGCGCCTCGGGAGACCGGAGCTCCTACAATGAGCAGTTCTTC. Amino acids: CASGDRSSYNEQFF.